This T cell receptor (beta chain) was captured in a study of cytomegalovirus exposure and HLA in healthy donors. From germline, CDR1 is MDHEN and CDR2 SYDVKM. J gave up 4 bases and V 8 bases, and 10 bases lay outside the gene matches. The CDR3 has 14 amino acids. The PCR contained 60 Vbeta and 13 Jbeta primers. Some clones are missing from TCRdb's copy, which holds only in-frame ones; the method was immunoSEQ multiplex PCR. This sample has approximately 160,000 clones, with 65% to 85% found just once. This chain links TRBV28 with TRBJ1-1; 7 nucleotides line up with TRBD1. The sequence came from a woman aged 18-29 years in good health and CMV-seronegative. Sequencing used PBMCs. CDR3 sequence (DNA): TGTGCCAGCGGACTACAGGGGAGGACCACTGAAGCTTTCTTT. Translation: CASGLQGRTTEAFF.